Below are 2 T cell receptor beta chains sequenced from a single sample in a study of cytotoxic CD8 clonotypes in ibrutinib-treated CLL. Sequenced by immunoSEQ multiplex PCR; TCRdb stores in-frame clones only, minus some. The sample holds roughly 150,000 clones; around 84% are singletons and the top ten take under 2.5%. Specimen: PBMCs, collected after 12 months of ibrutinib treatment. Receptors were obtained from a human donor with chronic lymphocytic leukemia.

This chain links TRBV4-3 with TRBJ2-6; D assignment may be TRBD1 or TRBD2 (8 bases each). This CDR3 is built from 19 residues. The germline V gene encodes CDR1 LGHNA and CDR2 YSLEER. Between the trimmed V and J ends, which lost 0 bases and 2 bases, there was a span of 17 bases. Written as DNA, the CDR3 is TGCGCCAGCAGCCAAGATCTAGACAGGGGACTAGCTGGGGCCAACGTCCTGACTTTC. This encodes CASSQDLDRGLAGANVLTF.

The gene calls are TRBV5-6 and TRBJ2-5, with D tentatively TRBD1 (6 bases). V lost 2 bases to trimming and J lost 1 base, with 9 bases between them. Germline CDR1 SGHDT, CDR2 YYEEEE. The CDR3 consists of 14 residues. The CDR3 DNA is TGTGCCAGCAGCTTTACAGGGACCCAAGAGACCCAGTACTTC. This encodes CASSFTGTQETQYF.